These T cell receptor beta chains were read from a single sample in a study of T cells after yellow fever vaccination. TCRdb re-called the 5' RACE reads through MiXCR, storing one row per CDR3 protein. The table lists about 330,000 distinct CDR3 sequences, 8.1% of them singletons. The sample in question was PBMCs, obtained about 49 days after the first yellow fever vaccination. The receptor source for this set is a man in his late teens or twenties who received the YFV17D yellow fever vaccine. Each CDR3 is given with its conserved first and last residue. A D gene is named only where the DNA matches it firmly. Where a row states a size, it is once, few, many or the class of an expanded clone; other rows omit it.

clone_size: NA
v_call: TRBV3-1
d_call: TRBD1
j_call: TRBJ1-2
cdr3_aa: CASSQDLGTGGNYGYTF
cdr3_nt: TGTGCCAGCAGCCAAGATTTGGGGACAGGGGGCAACTATGGCTACACCTTC

clone_size: few
v_call: TRBV7-3
d_call: NA
j_call: TRBJ2-1
cdr3_aa: CASSPGVAGDEQFF
cdr3_nt: TGTGCCAGCAGCCCCGGGGTAGCAGGTGATGAGCAGTTCTTC

clone_size: NA
v_call: TRBV5-1
d_call: NA
j_call: TRBJ1-1
cdr3_aa: CASSWWGNTEAFF
cdr3_nt: TGCGCCAGCAGCTGGTGGGGGAACACTGAAGCTTTCTTT

clone_size: many
v_call: TRBV23-1
d_call: NA
j_call: TRBJ2-3
cdr3_aa: CASSQSLRPPKADTQYF
cdr3_nt: TGCGCCAGCAGTCAATCCCTCAGACCGCCCAAAGCGGATACGCAGTATTTT

clone_size: many
v_call: TRBV7-8
d_call: TRBD1
j_call: TRBJ1-1
cdr3_aa: CASSLTTGAWSTEAFF
cdr3_nt: TGTGCCAGCAGCTTAACGACAGGGGCGTGGAGCACTGAAGCTTTCTTT

clone_size: few
v_call: TRBV29-1
d_call: TRBD1
j_call: TRBJ2-7
cdr3_aa: CSAGQGGSEQYF
cdr3_nt: TGCAGCGCGGGACAGGGCGGAAGTGAGCAGTACTTC

clone_size: few
v_call: TRBV9
d_call: NA
j_call: TRBJ2-3
cdr3_aa: CASSEEHFTDTQYF
cdr3_nt: TGTGCCAGCAGCGAGGAGCATTTCACAGATACGCAGTATTTT

clone_size: few
v_call: TRBV7-8
d_call: TRBD2
j_call: TRBJ2-1
cdr3_aa: CASSSLAASGGGYNEQFF
cdr3_nt: TGTGCCAGCAGCTCCCTGGCGGCTAGCGGGGGGGGATACAATGAGCAGTTCTTC

clone_size: few
v_call: TRBV20-1
d_call: NA
j_call: TRBJ1-3
cdr3_aa: CSARGGGNTIYF
cdr3_nt: TGCAGTGCTAGAGGAGGGGGAAACACCATATATTTT

clone_size: NA
v_call: TRBV12-3/TRBV12-4
d_call: TRBD1
j_call: TRBJ1-5
cdr3_aa: CASSLSSTGHQPQHF
cdr3_nt: TGTGCCAGCAGTTTGAGTTCGACAGGGCATCAGCCCCAGCATTTT

clone_size: NA
v_call: TRBV27
d_call: TRBD1
j_call: TRBJ1-1
cdr3_aa: CASSTRTGGFAFF
cdr3_nt: TGTGCCAGCAGTACCCGGACAGGAGGCTTTGCTTTCTTT

clone_size: few
v_call: TRBV20-1
d_call: NA
j_call: TRBJ2-3
cdr3_aa: CSARATGSRDTQYF
cdr3_nt: TGCAGTGCTAGAGCTACGGGTAGTCGAGATACGCAGTATTTT

clone_size: NA
v_call: TRBV4-3
d_call: NA
j_call: TRBJ1-2
cdr3_aa: CASSQRQSFYGYTF
cdr3_nt: TGCGCCAGCAGCCAAAGACAGAGCTTCTATGGCTACACCTTC

clone_size: NA
v_call: TRBV7-6
d_call: NA
j_call: TRBJ2-7
cdr3_aa: CASSLGQPEYEQYF
cdr3_nt: TGTGCCAGCAGCTTAGGGCAGCCCGAGTACGAGCAGTACTTC

clone_size: few
v_call: TRBV12-5
d_call: NA
j_call: TRBJ2-3
cdr3_aa: CASAPIRSTDTQYF
cdr3_nt: TGTGCTAGTGCCCCGATCCGGAGCACAGATACGCAGTATTTT

clone_size: NA
v_call: TRBV5-1
d_call: NA
j_call: TRBJ1-1
cdr3_aa: CASSWGANTEAFF
cdr3_nt: TGCGCCAGCAGCTGGGGGGCGAACACTGAAGCTTTCTTT

clone_size: NA
v_call: TRBV10-3
d_call: NA
j_call: TRBJ1-2
cdr3_aa: CAISERGEGNYGYTF
cdr3_nt: TGTGCCATCAGTGAAAGGGGCGAGGGGAACTATGGCTACACCTTC

clone_size: NA
v_call: TRBV5-1
d_call: TRBD2
j_call: TRBJ2-2
cdr3_aa: CASSWGLAGFNTGELFF
cdr3_nt: TGCGCCAGCAGCTGGGGGCTAGCGGGGTTTAACACCGGGGAGCTGTTTTTT

clone_size: many
v_call: TRBV5-5
d_call: TRBD2
j_call: TRBJ2-1
cdr3_aa: CASRRTSGGGNEQFF
cdr3_nt: TGTGCCAGCCGAAGGACTAGCGGGGGTGGAAATGAGCAGTTCTTC

clone_size: few
v_call: TRBV19
d_call: NA
j_call: TRBJ2-5
cdr3_aa: CASGSVGPWETQYF
cdr3_nt: TGTGCCAGTGGCAGTGTTGGTCCGTGGGAGACCCAGTACTTC